The clone carrying this TCR beta chain was seen a single time. The data originate from a study of blood T cell repertoires in COVID-19. Overall study context: Nucleic acid was either cDNA or gDNA, and it came from T cells, B-cell-depleted T cells, or PBMCs.

Original processing methods: Using reference gene primer amplification, nucleated cell counts were estimated. TCRdb's copy holds only in-frame clones and misses some; the assay was immunoSEQ multiplex PCR. Clone size and V and J calls were adopted from that table, with D and trimming inferred from the DNA. The sample consists of around 260,000 clones, 80% to 85% of them appearing once. Trimming stripped 3 bases from V and 2 bases from J, with 13 bases between. CDR3 size: 15 residues. Germline V gives CDR1 LNHNV, CDR2 YYDKDF (reference sequence). Sequencing was performed on peripheral blood. The rearrangement joins TRBV15 to TRBJ1-1; D is perhaps TRBD1 (5 bases). The source of this sequence is a person aged 65 to 85 with COVID-19, enrolled during active disease. The DNA for the CDR3 is TGTGCCACCAGCAGTGGCTCCAGGGTTAACACTGAAGCTTTCTTT. Amino acid sequence: CATSSGSRVNTEAFF.